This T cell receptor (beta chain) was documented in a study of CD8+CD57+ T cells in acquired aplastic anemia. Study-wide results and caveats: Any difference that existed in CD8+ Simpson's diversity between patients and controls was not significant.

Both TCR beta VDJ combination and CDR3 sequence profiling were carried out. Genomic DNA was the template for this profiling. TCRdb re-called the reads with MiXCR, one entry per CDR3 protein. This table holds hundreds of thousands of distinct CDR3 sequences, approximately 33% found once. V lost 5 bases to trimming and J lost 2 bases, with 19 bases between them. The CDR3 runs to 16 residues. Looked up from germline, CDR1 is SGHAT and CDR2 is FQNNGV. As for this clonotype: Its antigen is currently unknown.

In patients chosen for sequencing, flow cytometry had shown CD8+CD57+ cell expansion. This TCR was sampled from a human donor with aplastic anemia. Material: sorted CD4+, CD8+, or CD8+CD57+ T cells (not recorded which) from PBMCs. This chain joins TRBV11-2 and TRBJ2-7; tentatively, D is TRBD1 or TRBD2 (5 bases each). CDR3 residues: CASSHSTGTDPYEQYF. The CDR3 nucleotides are TGTGCCAGCAGCCACTCCACCGGGACGGATCCCTACGAGCAGTACTTC.